The sequence of this T cell receptor beta chain was determined in a study of cytomegalovirus exposure and HLA in healthy donors. Using immunoSEQ multiplex PCR, the repertoire was profiled, and TCRdb retains in-frame clones only, with some absent. The profile shows some 120,000 clones, 88% of them singletons. These donors were members of the approximately 120-subject validation cohort, a group separate from the approximately 670-subject first cohort. General study points: Researchers reported that three CMV-associated chains were confirmed in vitro as CMV antigen-specific. Published work reported that the classifier diagnosed cytomegalovirus status with high specificity and sensitivity. Cytomegalovirus association was listed for about 150 TCR beta chains.

Unmatched junction bases numbered 10, after V lost 6 bases and J lost 5 bases. The CDR3 is 18 residues long. Germline V lookup: CDR1 SGHAT, CDR2 FQNNGV. Concerning this clone: Its antigen is unknown.

Sequenced: PBMCs. The chain recombines TRBV11-2 with TRBJ2-2; the match to TRBD2 covers 15 bases. This receptor was taken from a man aged 25-45 years in good health and CMV-seronegative. The DNA for the CDR3 is TGTGCCAGCAGTCACCCGGGGGGGACTAGCGGGAGGACCGGGGAGCTGTTTTTT. Translated, it gives CASSHPGGTSGRTGELFF.